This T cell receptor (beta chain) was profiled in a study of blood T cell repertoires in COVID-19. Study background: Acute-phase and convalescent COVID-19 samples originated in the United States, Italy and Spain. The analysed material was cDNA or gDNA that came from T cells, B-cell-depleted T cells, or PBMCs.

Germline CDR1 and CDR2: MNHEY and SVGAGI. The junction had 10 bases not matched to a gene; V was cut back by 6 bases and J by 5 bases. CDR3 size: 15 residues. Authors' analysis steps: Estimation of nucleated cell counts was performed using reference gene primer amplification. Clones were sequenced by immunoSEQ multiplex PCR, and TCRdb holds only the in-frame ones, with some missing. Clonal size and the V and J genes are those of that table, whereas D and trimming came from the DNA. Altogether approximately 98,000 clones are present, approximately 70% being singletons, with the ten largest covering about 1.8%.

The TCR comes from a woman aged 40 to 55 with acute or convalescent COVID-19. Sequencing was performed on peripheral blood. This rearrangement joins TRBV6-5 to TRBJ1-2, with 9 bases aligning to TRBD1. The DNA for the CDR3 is TGTGCCAGCAGCCAAGGTCGGGGACAGGGATATGGCTACACCTTC. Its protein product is CASSQGRGQGYGYTF.